These T cell receptor beta chains were read from a single sample in a study of CD8 T cells in ankylosing spondylitis. TCRdb ran MiXCR on the 5' RACE reads and lists one entry per CDR3 protein. Here the sample spans about 260,000 distinct CDR3 sequences, approximately 24% being singletons. Sequenced: blood, either unsorted or a sorted T cell fraction (not recorded which). These receptors were collected from a male donor with ankylosing spondylitis or in good health (not recorded which). CDR3s include the opening cysteine and the closing phenylalanine or tryptophan. The order of the fields is J gene, CDR3 length, clone size, V gene, D gene, CDR3 protein, CDR3 DNA. A D gene is named only where the DNA matches it firmly. Not every row has a clone size; where given, it reads once, few, many or a size class.

>TRBJ1-1|14|many|TRBV20-1|-
CSATVDSMNTEAFF
TGCAGTGCTACCGTGGACAGCATGAACACTGAAGCTTTCTTT
>TRBJ2-6|16|few|TRBV7-9|-
CASSQQSGSGANVLTF
TGTGCCAGCAGCCAACAGTCGGGGTCTGGGGCCAACGTCCTGACTTTC
>TRBJ1-5|14|few|TRBV12-3/TRBV12-4|-
CASSLVLGYQPQHF
TGTGCCAGCAGTTTGGTGTTGGGATATCAGCCCCAGCATTTT
>TRBJ2-3|12|many|TRBV29-1|-
CSVSGATDTQYF
TGCAGCGTTAGCGGCGCCACAGATACGCAGTATTTT
>TRBJ2-7|15|-|TRBV20-1|-
CSASVVGEGFGEQYF
TGCAGTGCTAGTGTGGTGGGTGAGGGATTCGGCGAGCAGTACTTC
>TRBJ2-3|12|-|TRBV20-1|-
CSALPRGDTQYF
TGCAGTGCGTTACCGAGGGGTGATACGCAGTATTTT
>TRBJ2-5|14|-|TRBV10-3|-
CAISDSGAKETQYF
TGTGCCATCAGTGATTCAGGGGCGAAAGAGACCCAGTACTTC
>TRBJ2-3|13|many|TRBV12-3/TRBV12-4|-
CASSLSSGDTQYF
TGTGCCAGCAGTTTGTCTTCCGGAGATACGCAGTATTTT
>TRBJ2-3|13|many|TRBV7-8|TRBD1
CASTGTGADTQYF
TGTGCCAGCACCGGGACAGGGGCAGATACGCAGTATTTT
>TRBJ1-1|13|few|TRBV6-1|TRBD1
CASSRDSYTEAFF
TGTGCCAGCAGTCGGGACAGCTACACTGAAGCTTTCTTT
>TRBJ2-7|16|many|TRBV5-1|TRBD1
CASSPELQGVTYEQYF
TGCGCCAGCAGCCCCGAACTTCAGGGGGTTACCTACGAGCAGTACTTC
>TRBJ2-2|15|-|TRBV12-3/TRBV12-4|TRBD2
CASRTTSAHTGELFF
TGTGCCAGCAGGACGACTAGCGCTCACACCGGGGAGCTGTTTTTT
>TRBJ2-2|14|few|TRBV20-1|-
CSAYTIWGVGELFF
TGCAGTGCGTACACTATATGGGGCGTCGGGGAGCTGTTTTTT
>TRBJ2-3|15|few|TRBV3-1|-
CASSPPAPSTDTQYF
TGTGCCAGCAGCCCCCCCGCACCTAGCACAGATACGCAGTATTTT
>TRBJ2-1|13|-|TRBV20-1|TRBD2
CSASGIAGYEQFF
TGCAGTGCTAGCGGTATAGCGGGGTATGAGCAGTTCTTC
>TRBJ2-1|12|few|TRBV12-3/TRBV12-4|-
CASSSISNEQFF
TGTGCCAGCAGTTCCATCAGCAATGAGCAGTTCTTC
>TRBJ2-3|12|many|TRBV7-2|TRBD2
CASGGAWDTQYF
TGTGCGAGCGGGGGGGCCTGGGATACGCAGTATTTT
>TRBJ2-4|13|-|TRBV6-6|-
CASTTGAGNIQYF
TGTGCCAGCACTACGGGAGCGGGAAACATTCAGTACTTC
>TRBJ2-7|14|-|TRBV12-3/TRBV12-4|-
CASSSLGAGSEQYF
TGTGCCAGCAGTTCCCTCGGGGCGGGTTCTGAGCAGTACTTC
>TRBJ1-3|14|many|TRBV5-1|-
CASSLEGSGNTIYF
TGCGCCAGCAGCTTGGAGGGCTCTGGAAACACCATATATTTT
>TRBJ2-1|13|-|TRBV20-1|-
CSAGGWQGNEQFF
TGCAGTGCTGGGGGGTGGCAGGGCAATGAGCAGTTCTTC
>TRBJ1-3|13|many|TRBV6-6|-
CATWTASGNTIYF
TGTGCCACCTGGACAGCCTCTGGAAACACCATATATTTT
>TRBJ2-3|16|-|TRBV4-1|TRBD1
CASSSPTGRVTDTQYF
TGCGCCAGCAGCTCACCGACAGGGCGGGTCACAGATACGCAGTATTTT
>TRBJ2-5|12|-|TRBV29-1|-
CSVVGELETQYF
TGCAGCGTTGTGGGGGAATTAGAGACCCAGTACTTC
>TRBJ1-2|12|-|TRBV20-1|-
CSASSVNYGYTF
TGCAGTGCTAGTTCTGTTAACTATGGCTACACCTTC
>TRBJ2-3|15|few|TRBV20-1|TRBD2
CSARPSGGATDTQYF
TGCAGTGCTAGACCTAGCGGGGGGGCCACCGATACGCAGTATTTT
>TRBJ2-3|14|few|TRBV20-1|-
CSATLGGRADTQYF
TGCAGTGCTACCTTAGGGGGACGAGCAGATACGCAGTATTTT
>TRBJ1-1|13|few|TRBV19|-
CATRGNGNTEAFF
TGTGCCACCCGGGGGAACGGGAACACTGAAGCTTTCTTT
>TRBJ2-3|13|once|TRBV10-3|-
CAISGGAADTQYF
TGTGCCATCAGTGGGGGAGCAGCAGATACGCAGTATTTT
>TRBJ2-7|15|few|TRBV12-3/TRBV12-4|-
CASRGGGQVTYEQYF
TGTGCCAGCAGAGGGGGGGGTCAGGTTACCTACGAGCAGTACTTC
>TRBJ1-6|13|few|TRBV18|-
CASSPSNNSPLHF
TGTGCCAGCTCACCTTCGAATAATTCACCCCTCCACTTT
>TRBJ2-5|15|few|TRBV6-1|TRBD1
CASRDYGQGEETQYF
TGTGCCAGCAGGGATTACGGACAGGGAGAGGAGACCCAGTACTTC
>TRBJ2-7|16|few|TRBV7-9|TRBD1
CASSSYPGQFSYEQYF
TGTGCCAGCAGCTCTTATCCGGGACAGTTCTCCTACGAGCAGTACTTC
>TRBJ2-5|15|few|TRBV20-1|TRBD2
CSARYLAGVGETQYF
TGCAGTGCTAGATACTTAGCGGGGGTCGGGGAGACCCAGTACTTC
>TRBJ2-3|14|few|TRBV10-1|-
CASSESKFGAPKYF
TGCGCCAGCAGTGAGTCGAAGTTCGGGGCGCCCAAGTATTTT
>TRBJ2-5|13|-|TRBV10-3|TRBD1
CAITPGQQETQYF
TGTGCCATCACCCCGGGACAGCAAGAGACCCAGTACTTC
>TRBJ2-1|16|many|TRBV20-1|-
CSASSQFDGGNNEQFF
TGCAGTGCTAGTTCCCAGTTTGATGGGGGGAACAATGAGCAGTTCTTC
>TRBJ1-6|15|-|TRBV30|-
CAWRRDTTYNSPLHF
TGTGCCTGGAGGAGGGACACCACCTATAATTCACCCCTCCACTTT
>TRBJ2-3|13|-|TRBV12-3/TRBV12-4|-
CASSGAGTDTQYF
TGTGCCAGCAGTGGGGCCGGCACAGATACGCAGTATTTT
>TRBJ2-5|14|many|TRBV5-1|-
CASSLGPGRETQYF
TGCGCCAGCAGCTTGGGTCCGGGCCGAGAGACCCAGTACTTC
>TRBJ1-1|13|many|TRBV20-1|-
CSAEGRGETEAFF
TGCAGTGCCGAGGGGCGGGGCGAGACTGAAGCTTTCTTT
>TRBJ2-7|15|-|TRBV27|TRBD1
CASSSYGQGGYEQYF
TGTGCCAGCAGTTCATACGGACAGGGGGGCTACGAGCAGTACTTC
>TRBJ2-1|15|-|TRBV9|TRBD2
CASSETSGGLDEQFF
TGTGCCAGCAGCGAGACTAGCGGGGGGCTCGATGAGCAGTTCTTC
>TRBJ2-2|12|many|TRBV12-3/TRBV12-4|-
CASRDNTGELFF
TGTGCCAGCAGGGACAACACCGGGGAGCTGTTTTTT
>TRBJ1-2|14|-|TRBV11-1|-
CASSQHGTNYGYTF
TGCGCCAGCAGTCAGCACGGAACTAACTATGGCTACACCTTC
>TRBJ2-3|14|-|TRBV25-1|-
CASSGTRLTDTQYF
TGTGCCAGCAGTGGGACCAGGCTCACAGATACGCAGTATTTT
>TRBJ2-7|15|-|TRBV12-3/TRBV12-4|-
CASSPWGRPSNEQYF
TGTGCCAGCTCCCCATGGGGCAGGCCCTCGAACGAGCAGTACTTC
>TRBJ2-7|15|-|TRBV5-1|TRBD2
CASSLDGGGPYEQYF
TGCGCCAGCAGCTTGGACGGCGGGGGACCCTACGAGCAGTACTTC
>TRBJ2-7|13|few|TRBV12-3/TRBV12-4|-
CASRPGTSYEQYF
TGTGCCAGCAGACCCGGGACCTCCTACGAGCAGTACTTC
>TRBJ1-1|13|few|TRBV12-3/TRBV12-4|-
CASSLLQGREAFF
TGTGCCAGCAGTTTGCTACAGGGCCGTGAAGCTTTCTTT
>TRBJ2-5|13|few|TRBV20-1|-
CSARDVAGETQYF
TGCAGTGCTAGAGATGTGGCCGGCGAGACCCAGTACTTC